The present TCR beta chain was sequenced within a study of cytomegalovirus exposure and HLA in healthy donors. The PCR employed 60 Vbeta primers together with 13 Jbeta primers. Method: immunoSEQ multiplex PCR; TCRdb's copy keeps in-frame clones and lacks some. The sample has about 160,000 clones, roughly four fifths seen once. The CDR3 loop spans 15 amino acids. J lost 4 bases, V lost 5 bases, and 7 bases had no gene match. Germline assignment: CDR1 KGHSH and CDR2 LQKENI. The sequenced material came from PBMCs. The genes are TRBV18 and TRBJ2-3, with 9 nucleotides matching TRBD1. This sequence originates from a woman aged 18-30 years in good health and CMV-seronegative. The CDR3 region has the DNA TGTGCCAGCTCAGCGGACAGGGGTCCCTCAGATACGCAGTATTTT. Protein product: CASSADRGPSDTQYF.